These 2 T cell receptor beta chains were all obtained from the same sample, sequenced in a study of breast tumors, draining lymph nodes, adjacent tissues. A single record per CDR3 protein comes from TCRdb applying MiXCR to the multiplex PCR reads. The data show 17,000 or so distinct CDR3 sequences, 45% seen once. Sequenced sample: tumor-adjacent breast tissue. The source of these receptors is a female donor with breast cancer. Some clones in this sample may be carry-over from other donors' samples.

The chain employs TRBV19 and TRBJ2-3; 14 positions agree with TRBD2. The CDR3 runs 16 residues. Germline assignment: CDR1 LNHDA and CDR2 SQIVND (reference sequence). The trim removed 3 bases at V and 6 bases at J, leaving 5 bases unmatched. The CDR3 region is CASSIRLAGGPDTQYF. In nucleotides, the CDR3 is TGTGCCAGTAGTATCAGACTAGCGGGAGGGCCGGATACGCAGTATTTT.

This clonotype has a handful of counts. The CDR3 protein is CASSPRLAGVGFGTDTQYF. The CDR3 DNA sequence: TGTGCCAGCAGCCCACGGCTAGCGGGAGTCGGGTTTGGTACAGATACGCAGTATTTT. V is TRBV7-9 and J is TRBJ2-3; 10 bases fit TRBD2. The CDR3 extends over 19 amino acids. Germline V lookup: CDR1 SEHNR, CDR2 FQNEAQ (reference sequence). The junction had 17 bases not matched to a gene; V was cut back by 5 bases and J by 3 bases.